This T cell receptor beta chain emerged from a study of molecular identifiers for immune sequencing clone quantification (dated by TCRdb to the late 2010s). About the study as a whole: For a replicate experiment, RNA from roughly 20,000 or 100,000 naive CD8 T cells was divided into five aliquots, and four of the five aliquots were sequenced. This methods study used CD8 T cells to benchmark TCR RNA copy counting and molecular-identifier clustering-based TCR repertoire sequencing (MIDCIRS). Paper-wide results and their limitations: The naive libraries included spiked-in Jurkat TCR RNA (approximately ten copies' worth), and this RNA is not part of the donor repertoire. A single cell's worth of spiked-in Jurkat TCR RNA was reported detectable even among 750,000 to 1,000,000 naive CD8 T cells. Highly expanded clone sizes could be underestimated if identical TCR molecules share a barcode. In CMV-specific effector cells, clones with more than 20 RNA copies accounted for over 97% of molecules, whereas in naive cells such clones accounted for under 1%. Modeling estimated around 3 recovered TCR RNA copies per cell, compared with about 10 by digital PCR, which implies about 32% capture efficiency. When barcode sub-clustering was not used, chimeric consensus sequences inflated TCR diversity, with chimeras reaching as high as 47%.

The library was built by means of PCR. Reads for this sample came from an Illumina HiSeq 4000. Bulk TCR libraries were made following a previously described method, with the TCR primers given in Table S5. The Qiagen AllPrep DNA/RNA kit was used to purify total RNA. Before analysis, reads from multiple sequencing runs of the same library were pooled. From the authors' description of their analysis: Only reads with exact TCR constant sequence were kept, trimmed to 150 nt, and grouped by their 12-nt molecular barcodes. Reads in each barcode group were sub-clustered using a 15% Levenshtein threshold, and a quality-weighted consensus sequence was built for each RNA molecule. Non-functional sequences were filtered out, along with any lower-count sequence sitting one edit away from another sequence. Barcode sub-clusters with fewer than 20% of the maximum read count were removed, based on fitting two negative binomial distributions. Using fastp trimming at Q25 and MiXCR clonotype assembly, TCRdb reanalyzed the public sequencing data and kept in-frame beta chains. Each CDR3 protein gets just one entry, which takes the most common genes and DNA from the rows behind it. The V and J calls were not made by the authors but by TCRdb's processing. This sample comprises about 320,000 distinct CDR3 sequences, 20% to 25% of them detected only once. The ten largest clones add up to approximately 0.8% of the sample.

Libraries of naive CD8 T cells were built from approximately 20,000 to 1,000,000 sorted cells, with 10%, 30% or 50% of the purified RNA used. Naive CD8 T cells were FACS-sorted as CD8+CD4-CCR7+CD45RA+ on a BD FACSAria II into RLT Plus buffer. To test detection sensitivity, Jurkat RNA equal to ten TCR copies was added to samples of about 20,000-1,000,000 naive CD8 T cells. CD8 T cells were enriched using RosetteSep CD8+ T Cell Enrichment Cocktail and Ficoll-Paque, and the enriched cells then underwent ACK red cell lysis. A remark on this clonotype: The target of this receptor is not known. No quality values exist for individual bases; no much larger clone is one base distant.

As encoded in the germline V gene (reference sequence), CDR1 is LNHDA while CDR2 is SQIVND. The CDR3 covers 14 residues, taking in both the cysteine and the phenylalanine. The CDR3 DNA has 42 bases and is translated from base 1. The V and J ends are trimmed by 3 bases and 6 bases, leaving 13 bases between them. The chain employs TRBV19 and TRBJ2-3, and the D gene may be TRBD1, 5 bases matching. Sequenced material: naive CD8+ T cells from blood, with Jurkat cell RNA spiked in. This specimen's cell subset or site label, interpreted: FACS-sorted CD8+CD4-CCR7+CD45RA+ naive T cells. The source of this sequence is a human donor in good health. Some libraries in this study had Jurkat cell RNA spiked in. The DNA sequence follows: TGTGCCAGTAGTATTCAAGCCAGGGTGGATACGCAGTATTTT. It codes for CASSIQARVDTQYF.